Described below is a single TCR beta chain sequence and its context. Assay: immunoSEQ multiplex PCR; the TCRdb copy retains only in-frame clones and omits some. The sample yields 80,000 to 95,000 clones, approximately 93% seen once. This sample was included in a study of cytomegalovirus exposure and HLA in healthy donors. At the level of the study: Per a later analysis, the approximately 620 first-cohort and 120 or so validation repertoires shared one platform.

V lost 1 base to trimming and J lost 6 bases; unmatched junction nucleotides: 4. Germline CDR1 reads SGHTS; CDR2 reads YDEGEE. This CDR3 is built from 13 residues. This clonotype was sampled from a woman aged 30 to 39 in good health and CMV-seropositive. Sequenced input: PBMCs. The chain recombines TRBV5-8 with TRBJ2-7, with TRBD2 identical over 7 bases. For the CDR3, the DNA is TGTGCCAGCAGCTTGTCGCGGGGGAGCGAGCAGTACTTC. This sequence encodes CASSLSRGSEQYF. The variable domain in full, with the rest retrieved from reference TRBV5-8 and TRBJ2-7, is EAGVTQSPTHLIKTRGQQATLRCSPISGHTSVYWYQQALGLGLQFLLWYDEGEERNRGNFPPRFSGRQFPNYSSELNVNALELEDSALYLCASSLSRGSEQYFGPGTRLTVT.